The 24 T cell receptor beta chains in this list originate from one sample, sequenced in a study of shared clonotypes between healthy human individuals. The data were produced by immunoSEQ multiplex PCR, yet TCRdb's version contains in-frame clones alone and is incomplete. The sample yields around 600,000 clones, more than 95% seen once. Sequencing was performed on naive CD4+ T cells sorted from blood. Described subset: CD45RA+ positively selected. The receptors originated from a woman in her twenties or thirties in good health.

J is TRBJ2-3 and V is TRBV7-2; TRBD2 agrees at 11 bases. The germline gives CDR1 SGHTA, CDR2 FQGNSA. J was trimmed by 2 bases and V by 1 base; bases with no gene match: 2. The CDR3 sequence is 16 residues long. CDR3 nucleotide sequence: TGTGCCAGCAGCTTAGGACTAGCGGGACCCACAGATACGCAGTATTTT. Translation gives CASSLGLAGPTDTQYF.

V and J are TRBV4-1 and TRBJ1-1; 8 bases are shared with TRBD1. CDR3 length: 14 amino acids. The junction had 2 bases not matched to a gene; V was cut back by 4 bases and J by 1 base. Germline V CDR1 and CDR2: MGHRA, YSYEKL. The CDR3 reads CASSPDRGNTEAFF. The CDR3 bases are TGCGCCAGCAGCCCCGACAGGGGGAACACTGAAGCTTTCTTT.

V is TRBV5-1 and J is TRBJ1-4; 7 bases match TRBD1. The CDR3 length is 14 residues. CDR1 is SGHRS, CDR2 YFSETQ, per germline. With V trimmed by 4 bases and J by 8 bases, 8 bases remained unmatched. CDR3 sequence (DNA): TGCGCCAGCAGCCGGGACAGTGATTCAGAAAAACTGTTTTTT. It is translated as CASSRDSDSEKLFF.

The chain employs TRBV5-5 and TRBJ2-7; TRBD1 agrees at 7 bases. The CDR3 is 16 amino acids. The V segment lost 3 bases and the J segment 0 bases; nucleotides outside the gene matches: 9. Germline V gene sequence: CDR1 SGHKS, CDR2 YYEKEE (reference sequence). This chain's CDR3 is CASSSRPGQLSYEQYF. The CDR3 nucleotides are TGTGCCAGCAGCTCCCGCCCGGGACAGCTCTCCTACGAGCAGTACTTC.

The V call is TRBV7-9, the J call TRBJ2-1; D gene unclear. V lost 5 bases and J 10 bases, leaving 9 bases between the germline ends. In germline, CDR1 is SEHNR, CDR2 FQNEAQ (reference sequence). CDR3 size: 11 residues. The CDR3 loop is CASSNSWEQFF. The CDR3 DNA is TGTGCCAGCAGCAACTCTTGGGAGCAGTTCTTC.

V usage is TRBV19 and J usage is TRBJ1-5; no clear D gene. Trimming shortened V by 7 bases and J by 2 bases, and 15 bases separated the two germline ends. Germline CDR1 reads LNHDA; CDR2 reads SQIVND (reference sequence). The CDR3 loop spans 15 amino acids. This CDR3 is CASNRQRVGNQPQHF. The CDR3 coding sequence is TGTGCCAGTAACCGCCAAAGGGTCGGCAATCAGCCCCAGCATTTT.

In DNA form, the CDR3 reads TGTGCCAGCAGCTTACAACTAGCGGGAGTTAACGAGCAGTACTTC. It yields the protein CASSLQLAGVNEQYF. The chain has TRBV5-6 and TRBJ2-7, with 11 nucleotides matching TRBD2. Trimming cost V 2 bases and J 5 bases; bases outside gene matches: 6. Germline V lookup: CDR1 SGHDT, CDR2 YYEEEE. The CDR3 loop spans 15 amino acids.

The rearrangement joins TRBV28 to TRBJ1-5; D remains unclear. V was clipped by 7 bases and J by 4 bases, with 8 bases between them. The CDR3 covers 12 residues. CDR1 and CDR2 from the germline V gene are MDHEN and SYDVKM. The CDR3 sequence: CASTPPNQPQHF. DNA for the CDR3: TGTGCCAGCACCCCCCCTAATCAGCCCCAGCATTTT. The full variable domain, rest sourced from reference TRBV28 and TRBJ1-5, is DVKVTQSSRYLVKRTGEKVFLECVQDMDHENMFWYRQDPGLGLRLIYFSYDVKMKEKGDIPEGYSVSREKKERFSLILESASTNQTSMYLCASTPPNQPQHFGDGTRLSIL.

The chain employs TRBV7-9 and TRBJ2-4; no definite D call. V was cut by 5 bases and J by 5 bases, with 16 bases left in between. This CDR3 spans 15 amino acids. Looked up from germline, CDR1 is SEHNR and CDR2 is FQNEAQ (reference sequence). CDR3 nucleotides: TGTGCCAGCAGCCTCACGCGGATTGCCCAAAACATTCAGTACTTC. This gives the protein CASSLTRIAQNIQYF.

The chain joins TRBV19 to TRBJ2-5; weak D call: TRBD1 (6 bases). V was cut by 3 bases and J by 11 bases, with 16 bases left in between. This CDR3 is built from 13 residues. Germline assignment: CDR1 LNHDA and CDR2 SQIVND (reference sequence). CDR3 protein: CASSMVGAGEQYF. CDR3 in DNA: TGTGCCAGTAGTATGGTGGGGGCTGGTGAGCAGTACTTC.

The V call is TRBV10-1, the J call TRBJ2-2; maybe TRBD1 (5 bases). This CDR3 has 13 amino acids. CDR1 and CDR2 from the germline V gene are WNHNN and SYGVQD (reference sequence). Trimming took 6 bases from V and 4 from J, leaving 9 bases between them. CDR3 nucleotides: TGCGCCAGCAGACAGGAATCCACCGGGGAGCTGTTTTTT. It encodes CASRQESTGELFF.

This chain uses TRBV5-4 with TRBJ2-7, with 7 bases matching TRBD1. V gave up 9 bases and J gave up 1 base; unmatched junction bases: 10. Germline lookup yields CDR1 SGHNT and CDR2 YYREEE (reference sequence). The CDR3 extends over 14 amino acids. CDR3 loop: CATSDRVRSYEQYF. The DNA of the CDR3 is TGTGCCACCAGTGACAGGGTGCGTTCCTACGAGCAGTACTTC.

The chain combines TRBV28 with TRBJ1-5; TRBD1 is a possible D gene (6 bases). Germline V gene lookup returns CDR1 MDHEN and CDR2 SYDVKM. Trimming took off 4 bases at V and 10 bases at J, with 17 bases between the two ends. This CDR3 has 14 residues. CDR3 region: CASSSEIGQRPQHF. The CDR3 coding sequence is TGTGCCAGCAGTTCCGAGATCGGACAGAGACCCCAGCATTTT.

The CDR3 DNA is TGTGCCAGCTCACCTCACGAGGATCGCAACGAGCAGTACTTC. It yields the protein CASSPHEDRNEQYF. The chain links TRBV18 to TRBJ2-5; D not certain. The J call may be incorrect, as the DNA end agrees better with TRBJ2-7. This CDR3 region has 14 residues. Germline CDR1 reads KGHSH; CDR2 reads LQKENI.

This chain connects TRBV15 to TRBJ2-5; perhaps D is TRBD1 or TRBD2 (6 bases each). Germline CDR1 LNHNV, CDR2 YYDKDF (reference sequence). The V end was cut by 6 bases, the J end by 5 bases, with 34 bases between. The CDR3 consists of 20 residues. This chain's CDR3 is CATRRRSGLGVGGPGETQYF. CDR3 sequence (DNA): TGTGCCACCAGGAGGAGGTCTGGTTTGGGCGTAGGGGGGCCCGGGGAGACCCAGTACTTC. The full variable domain, completed using reference TRBV15 and TRBJ2-5, is DAMVIQNPRYQVTQFGKPVTLSCSQTLNHNVMYWYQQKSSQAPKLLFHYYDKDFNNEADTPDNFQSRRPNTSFCFLDIRSPGLGDTAMYLCATRRRSGLGVGGPGETQYFGPGTRLLVL.

Of note for this clone: A read error is likely, as this CDR3 ends without the conserved phenylalanine or tryptophan. The DNA is omitted, as the CDR3 cannot be located on it reliably, and the CDR3 follows TCRdb's listing. The chain links TRBV20-1 to TRBJ1-2; TRBD1, the table's D call, lacks a check against the DNA. The CDR3 comprises 11 residues, both ends counted. CDR1 is DFQATT and CDR2 is SNEGSKA in the germline V gene (reference sequence). CDR3 residues: CSASTGTIGNI.

This chain joins TRBV27 and TRBJ1-1; the match to TRBD1 covers 9 bases. Looked up from germline, CDR1 is MNHEY and CDR2 is SMNVEV (reference sequence). With 5 bases clipped from V and 1 base from J, the junction kept 8 bases outside the gene matches. CDR3 length: 16 residues. The CDR3 coding sequence is TGTGCCAGCAGTCAGGGGACAGGGTTGCGGAACACTGAAGCTTTCTTT. Translation: CASSQGTGLRNTEAFF.

The chain couples TRBV7-2 to TRBJ2-7; TRBD2 matches 15 bases. The CDR3 sequence is 16 residues long. J was trimmed by 5 bases and V by 5 bases; bases with no gene match: 7. The germline CDR1 and CDR2 sequences are SGHTA and FQGNSA. This CDR3 reads CASSPPGLAGGNEQYF. DNA for the CDR3: TGTGCCAGCAGCCCTCCGGGACTAGCGGGAGGAAACGAGCAGTACTTC.

This sequence joins TRBV10-3 and TRBJ2-7; D unresolved. V dropped 10 bases and J dropped 3 bases, with 16 bases sitting between them. The V gene's germline CDR1 is ENHRY and CDR2 SYGVKD. The CDR3 consists of 13 residues. The CDR3 sequence is CATRPAPNYEQYF. The CDR3 DNA is TGTGCCACCCGCCCGGCCCCGAACTACGAGCAGTACTTC.

This clone was recorded only once. The V call is TRBV4-1, the J call TRBJ1-2, with D perhaps matching TRBD1 (6 bases). Trimming shortened V by 3 bases and J by 4 bases, and 27 bases separated the two germline ends. Per germline, CDR1 MGHRA and CDR2 YSYEKL. This CDR3 has 19 residues. The CDR3 protein is CASSHQAQRTAKKGYGYTF. DNA for the CDR3: TGCGCCAGCAGCCACCAAGCGCAAAGGACAGCCAAGAAGGGCTATGGCTACACCTTC.

The genes are TRBV30 and TRBJ1-5, with TRBD1 matching 9 bases. After removal of 4 bases from V and 0 bases from J, the junction contained 13 bases not matched to a gene. Germline V gives CDR1 GTSNPN, CDR2 SVGIG (reference sequence). The CDR3 runs to 18 residues. Here the CDR3 DNA reads TGTGCCTGGAACCATGACAAGGGACAGGGATATAGCAATCAGCCCCAGCATTTT. As protein: CAWNHDKGQGYSNQPQHF.

The V and J genes are TRBV9 and TRBJ1-2; 10 bases are a match to TRBD1. Germline V gene data show CDR1 as SGDLS and CDR2 as YYNGEE. CDR3 length: 14 residues. The trim removed 2 bases at V and 4 bases at J, leaving 2 bases unmatched. This CDR3 reads CASSVGQGVYGYTF. The CDR3 DNA reads TGTGCCAGCAGCGTTGGACAGGGGGTCTATGGCTACACCTTC.

This clone occurred once. The gene calls are TRBV7-9 and TRBJ2-2, with a tentative D call TRBD2 (5 bases). CDR3 length: 16 amino acids. Looked up from germline, CDR1 is SEHNR and CDR2 is FQNEAQ (reference sequence). Trimming stripped 1 base from V and 1 base from J, with 10 bases between. The CDR3 region has the DNA TGTGCCAGCAGCTTAGAGAGGGTGGGGAACACCGGGGAGCTGTTTTTT. This encodes CASSLERVGNTGELFF.

The V and J genes are TRBV6-5 and TRBJ1-2; D uncertain. The V gene's germline CDR1 is MNHEY and CDR2 SVGAGI. This CDR3 is 14 amino acids long. Trimming shortened V by 4 bases and J by 1 base, and 10 bases separated the two germline ends. The CDR3 DNA reads as TGTGCCAGCAGTTCGTCCCAAGTTAACTATGGCTACACCTTC. Amino acids: CASSSSQVNYGYTF.